The source of this T cell receptor (beta chain) is a study of cytomegalovirus exposure and HLA in healthy donors. Study conclusions and caveats: Despite most TCR sequences being rare, some public TCRs occurred in many donors. Accounts indicate the classifier identified cytomegalovirus status with strong specificity and sensitivity. Subsequent analysis of the approximately 130 validation repertoires found a tendency for first-cohort TCR clusters to co-occur.

TCRdb keeps only in-frame clones here, not all; method: immunoSEQ multiplex PCR. The sample has about 110,000 clones; over 85% are singletons. This clone was seen a handful of times. Antigen unknown. The donors were part of the validation cohort of 95 to 150 subjects. That cohort was separate from the first cohort, which comprised 700 or so subjects. This clonotype originated in a young woman in good health and CMV-seronegative. The sample was PBMCs.

The CDR3 DNA is TGTGCCAGCAGTCACCCTAGCTCCTACGAGCAGTACTTC. Its translation: CASSHPSSYEQYF. This sequence joins TRBV6-5 and TRBJ2-7; D gene uncertain. Germline V gene lookup returns CDR1 MNHEY and CDR2 SVGAGI. V lost 5 bases to trimming and J lost 0 bases, with 8 bases between them. This CDR3 region has 13 residues.